This TCR beta chain was observed in a study of CD8 T cells in Susac syndrome. In regard to this clonotype: Its target is unknown.

cDNA came from approximately 0.5 to 1 ug RNA primed by random hexamers. TCRdb re-called the immunoSEQ multiplex PCR reads through MiXCR, storing one row per CDR3 protein. Altogether about 77,000 distinct CDR3 sequences are present, just over 90% being singletons, with the ten largest covering more than 0.5%. V was cut by 0 bases and J by 6 bases, with 15 bases left in between. In germline, CDR1 is LGHNA, CDR2 YNFKEQ. This CDR3 spans 15 amino acids. TEMRA cells were FACS-enriched, unlike CD8+ and CD4+ T cells, which were negatively isolated. Study outcomes and limitations: Susac syndrome CD4+ T cell repertoires showed no clonal expansion.

Sequencing used CD4+ T cells from PBMCs. This sequence joins TRBV4-2 and TRBJ2-7; D is unclear. The TCR comes from a human donor with Susac syndrome. CDR3 amino acids: CASSQDPFPVPEQYF. DNA of the CDR3: TGTGCCAGCAGCCAAGATCCCTTCCCCGTTCCCGAGCAGTACTTC.